These 3 T cell receptor beta chains were all obtained from the same sample, sequenced in a study of PD-L1 blockade in urothelial cancer. Libraries were prepared by immunoSEQ multiplex PCR; TCRdb keeps only in-frame clonotypes and omits some of them. Among fewer than 25,000 clones listed, around 88% were seen once. This specimen consisted of PBMCs, obtained around atezolizumab (anti-PD-L1) treatment. The receptors stem from a man between 45 and 60 years old with urothelial cancer.

The chain carries TRBV2 and TRBJ2-3; 12 nucleotides match TRBD2. V was clipped by 7 bases and J by 0 bases; unmatched bases: 8. Germline V lookup: CDR1 SNHLY, CDR2 FYNNEI. The CDR3 spans 17 residues. DNA of the CDR3: TGTGCCAGCATAGAGACTAGCGGGGGTCCAAGCACAGATACGCAGTATTTT. Its translation: CASIETSGGPSTDTQYF.

This clone was detected only a few times. The V call is TRBV18, the J call TRBJ2-5, with D tentatively TRBD1 (8 bases). CDR3 length equals 18 residues. CDR1 and CDR2 from the germline V gene are KGHSH and LQKENI. Trimming shortened V by 4 bases and J by 6 bases, and 27 bases separated the two germline ends. CDR3 DNA: TGTGCCAGCTCACTGACAGGGGACGGTGGGAGGGCCCGAAAGACCCAGTACTTC. This translates into CASSLTGDGGRARKTQYF.

The J gene is TRBJ2-7, the V gene TRBV7-6; tentatively, D is TRBD2 (6 bases). Looked up from germline, CDR1 is SGHVS and CDR2 is FNYEAQ. The CDR3 length is 15 residues. Deletions cut 5 bases from V and 4 bases from J, with 18 bases between. The CDR3 sequence is CASSTRGVAAYEQYF. The CDR3 DNA sequence: TGTGCCAGCAGCACCCGTGGGGTAGCGGCATACGAGCAGTACTTC.